Listed below are T cell receptor beta chains from one sample, sequenced in a study of T cells after yellow fever vaccination. TCRdb processed the 5' RACE reads anew with MiXCR; each CDR3 protein has one entry. The repertoire holds more than 300,000 distinct CDR3 sequences, with roughly 10% as singletons. Sequencing was performed on CD4+ T cells sorted from PBMCs, taken 45 days after the yellow fever booster vaccination. The source is a man aged 18-30 years who received the YFV17D yellow fever vaccine. Each CDR3 is given with its conserved first and last residue. A D gene is named only where the DNA matches it firmly. Part of the rows lack a size; the others show once, few, many or a class for expanded clones.

CDR3aa	CDR3nt	d_gene	j_gene	v_gene	abundance
CASSHDRSGNTIYF	TGCGCCAGCAGCCACGACAGATCTGGAAACACCATATATTTT	.	TRBJ1-3	TRBV4-3	few
CSGILAGSEAFF	TGCAGCGGAATACTGGCAGGGTCTGAAGCTTTCTTT	.	TRBJ1-1	TRBV29-1	many
CASSSTGVSGNTIYF	TGCGCCAGCAGCAGCACAGGAGTCTCTGGAAACACCATATATTTT	.	TRBJ1-3	TRBV5-1	few
CATTGTMNTEAFF	TGTGCCACCACCGGGACAATGAACACTGAAGCTTTCTTT	.	TRBJ1-1	TRBV15	few
CSASDVGGQTGEQYF	TGCAGTGCTTCCGATGTGGGGGGCCAAACAGGGGAGCAGTACTTC	.	TRBJ2-7	TRBV20-1	.
CASSLGLSQETQYF	TGTGCTAGCAGCTTAGGCCTCAGCCAAGAGACCCAGTACTTC	.	TRBJ2-5	TRBV7-7	many
CSAREQRGLFRPQHF	TGCAGTGCTAGAGAACAGAGGGGACTTTTCCGCCCCCAGCATTTT	.	TRBJ1-5	TRBV20-1	few
CASSYGTGRTDTQYF	TGTGCCAGCAGTTACGGGACAGGGCGCACAGATACGCAGTATTTT	TRBD1	TRBJ2-3	TRBV6-5	.
CASSSLAGSNTGELFF	TGCGCCAGCAGCTCCCTAGCGGGGTCGAACACCGGGGAGCTGTTTTTT	TRBD2	TRBJ2-2	TRBV5-1	.
CASSPRGQGVETQYF	TGTGCTAGCAGCCCGCGGGGACAGGGCGTAGAGACCCAGTACTTC	TRBD1	TRBJ2-5	TRBV7-7	few
CASSLAGQPYNYGYTF	TGCGCCAGCAGCTTGGCCGGACAGCCCTATAACTATGGCTACACCTTC	.	TRBJ1-2	TRBV5-1	.
CASSFDRDEQFF	TGTGCCAGCAGCTTCGACAGGGATGAGCAGTTCTTC	TRBD1	TRBJ2-1	TRBV5-5	many
CASSYAGYGYTEAFF	TGCGCCAGCAGCTACGCAGGGTATGGGTACACTGAAGCTTTCTTT	.	TRBJ1-1	TRBV4-3	few
CASSLVSDGGEKLFF	TGTGCCAGCAGCTTAGTTTCGGATGGGGGTGAAAAACTGTTTTTT	.	TRBJ1-4	TRBV7-9	few
CSAGTTMNTEAFF	TGCAGTGCGGGGACAACCATGAACACTGAAGCTTTCTTT	.	TRBJ1-1	TRBV20-1	few
CASSPLAADTQYF	TGTGCCAGCAGCCCTCTAGCGGCAGATACGCAGTATTTT	TRBD2	TRBJ2-3	TRBV3-1	.
CASSRTSGGPRYF	TGTGCCAGCAGCCGGACTAGCGGGGGCCCCCGTTACTTC	TRBD2	TRBJ2-5	TRBV11-1	.
CASSPPQAYGYTF	TGTGCCAGCAGCCCCCCGCAAGCTTATGGCTACACCTTC	.	TRBJ1-2	TRBV7-2	few
CASVMSFNYGYTF	TGTGCCAGCGTGATGAGTTTTAACTATGGCTACACCTTC	.	TRBJ1-2	TRBV7-2	.
CASRLRDSQETQYF	TGTGCCAGCAGGCTCCGGGACTCCCAAGAGACCCAGTACTTC	.	TRBJ2-5	TRBV12-3/TRBV12-4	many
CASSLGTGPPGEQYF	TGTGCCAGCAGTTTAGGGACAGGGCCTCCGGGGGAGCAGTACTTC	TRBD1	TRBJ2-7	TRBV12-3/TRBV12-4	few
CASSQDLSGGYTF	TGCGCCAGCAGCCAAGATTTGTCCGGTGGATACACCTTC	.	TRBJ1-2	TRBV4-1	many
CASSLLIGEVYF	TGTGCCAGCAGCTTACTAATAGGGGAGGTGTACTTC	.	TRBJ2-4	TRBV7-2	many
CASSRLGGNQPQHF	TGCGCCAGCAGCCGTTTGGGTGGCAATCAGCCCCAGCATTTT	.	TRBJ1-5	TRBV5-1	.
CASSPGGAGTDTQYF	TGTGCCAGCAGCCCAGGGGGGGCCGGCACAGATACGCAGTATTTT	.	TRBJ2-3	TRBV6-5	.
CASSSNSRSNTGELFF	TGTGCCAGCAGTTCCAACTCAAGGTCGAACACCGGGGAGCTGTTTTTT	.	TRBJ2-2	TRBV6-5	.
CASSPRLAGGDSNEQFF	TGTGCCAGCTCACCAAGACTAGCGGGGGGTGATTCCAATGAGCAGTTCTTC	TRBD2	TRBJ2-1	TRBV18	few
CASSRLQNSNTGELFF	TGTGCCAGTAGTCGACTCCAGAATTCGAACACCGGGGAGCTGTTTTTT	.	TRBJ2-2	TRBV19	.
CSASGTSGTTDTQYF	TGCAGTGCGAGCGGGACTAGCGGAACCACAGATACGCAGTATTTT	TRBD2	TRBJ2-3	TRBV20-1	.
CASSRRDRGDEKLFF	TGTGCCAGCAGTCGAAGGGACAGGGGGGATGAAAAACTGTTTTTT	TRBD1	TRBJ1-4	TRBV6-2/TRBV6-3	.
CASSHSRGNTEAFF	TGCGCCAGCAGCCACTCCAGAGGGAACACTGAAGCTTTCTTT	.	TRBJ1-1	TRBV4-3	many
CASSDEGSNQPQHF	TGTGCCAGCAGTGACGAAGGGAGCAATCAGCCCCAGCATTTT	.	TRBJ1-5	TRBV2	few
CASNKGGTGGHEKLFF	TGTGCCAGCAACAAAGGAGGGACAGGGGGCCATGAAAAACTGTTTTTT	TRBD1	TRBJ1-4	TRBV5-4	.
CASRETGVERSPLHF	TGCGCCAGCAGGGAGACAGGGGTCGAGAGGTCACCCCTCCACTTT	TRBD1	TRBJ1-6	TRBV5-1	.
CAWGQDQNIQYF	TGTGCCTGGGGTCAGGACCAGAACATTCAGTACTTC	.	TRBJ2-4	TRBV30	many
CSARVSDWSPPIEQFF	TGCAGTGCTAGAGTATCGGACTGGTCTCCGCCGATAGAGCAGTTCTTC	.	TRBJ2-1	TRBV20-1	many
CASSWGLNTEAFF	TGTGCCAGCAGCTGGGGGCTGAACACTGAAGCTTTCTTT	.	TRBJ1-1	TRBV7-9	few
CASSLARPGTEAFF	TGCGCCAGCAGCTTGGCCCGACCGGGGACTGAAGCTTTCTTT	.	TRBJ1-1	TRBV5-1	few
CASSLTGQQRQYF	TGTGCCAGCAGTTTAACGGGACAACAACGGCAGTACTTC	.	TRBJ2-7	TRBV12-3/TRBV12-4	few
CASNHPRPVTEAFF	TGTGCCAGCAACCATCCCCGGCCCGTCACTGAAGCTTTCTTT	.	TRBJ1-1	TRBV6-5	few
CSAGYGYGYTF	TGCAGTGCCGGTTACGGCTATGGCTACACCTTC	.	TRBJ1-2	TRBV20-1	few
CASSPGVSPDSYQPQHF	TGTGCCAGCAGCCCAGGGGTCTCCCCGGATAGCTATCAGCCCCAGCATTTT	.	TRBJ1-5	TRBV11-2	.
CASSERQGITEAFF	TGTGCCAGCAGTGAGAGACAGGGGATAACTGAAGCTTTCTTT	TRBD1	TRBJ1-1	TRBV27	.
CASSPGQGLPGEAFF	TGTGCCAGCAGCCCGGGACAGGGGCTCCCTGGGGAAGCTTTCTTT	TRBD1	TRBJ1-1	TRBV9	once
CASSNPNVGIHGYTF	TGTGCCAGTAGTAATCCCAATGTTGGTATTCATGGCTACACCTTC	.	TRBJ1-2	TRBV19	once
CASSQAPMGANVLTF	TGCGCCAGCAGCCAAGCACCCATGGGGGCCAACGTCCTGACTTTC	.	TRBJ2-6	TRBV4-1	.
CSASGGGGRYEQYF	TGCAGTGCTAGTGGAGGCGGGGGGAGGTACGAGCAGTACTTC	TRBD2	TRBJ2-7	TRBV20-1	.
CASSLGLAPYNEQFF	TGTGCCAGCTCACTCGGACTAGCCCCCTACAATGAGCAGTTCTTC	TRBD2	TRBJ2-1	TRBV18	few
CASSQVLEKLFF	TGCGCCAGCAGCCAAGTTCTTGAAAAACTGTTTTTT	.	TRBJ1-4	TRBV4-1	.
CASSRGGGKNIQYF	TGTGCCAGCAGCCGAGGCGGGGGAAAAAACATTCAGTACTTC	TRBD2	TRBJ2-4	TRBV3-1	.
CARKWKSTNEKLFF	TGTGCCAGGAAGTGGAAGTCGACTAATGAAAAACTGTTTTTT	.	TRBJ1-4	TRBV12-3/TRBV12-4	.
CASTISGNTEAFF	TGTGCCAGCACCATATCAGGAAACACTGAAGCTTTCTTT	.	TRBJ1-1	TRBV7-9	.
CSVESVSHTGELFF	TGCAGCGTTGAATCTGTTTCTCACACCGGGGAGCTGTTTTTT	.	TRBJ2-2	TRBV29-1	many
CAISQGVVSPLHF	TGTGCCATCTCGCAGGGAGTCGTGTCACCCCTCCACTTT	.	TRBJ1-6	TRBV6-1	few
CASSQPKYNEQFF	TGTGCCAGCAGCCAGCCTAAATACAATGAGCAGTTCTTC	.	TRBJ2-1	TRBV7-2	.
CATSRDRGALQETQYF	TGTGCCACCAGCAGAGATCGCGGGGCCCTCCAAGAGACCCAGTACTTC	.	TRBJ2-5	TRBV15	.
CASSSRERGKESTDTQYF	TGTGCCAGCAGCTCCCGTGAGCGGGGGAAGGAGAGCACAGATACGCAGTATTTT	TRBD2	TRBJ2-3	TRBV7-9	few